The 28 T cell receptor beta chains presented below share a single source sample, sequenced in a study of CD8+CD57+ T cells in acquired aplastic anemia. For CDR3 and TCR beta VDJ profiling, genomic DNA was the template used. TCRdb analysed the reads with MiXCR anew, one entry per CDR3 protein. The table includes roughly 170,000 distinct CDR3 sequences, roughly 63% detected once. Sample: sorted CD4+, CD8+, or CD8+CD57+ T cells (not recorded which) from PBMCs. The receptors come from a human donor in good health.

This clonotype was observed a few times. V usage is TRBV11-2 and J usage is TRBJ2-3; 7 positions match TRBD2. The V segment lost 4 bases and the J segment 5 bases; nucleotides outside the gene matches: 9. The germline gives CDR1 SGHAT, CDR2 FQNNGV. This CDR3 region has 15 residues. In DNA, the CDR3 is TGTGCCAGCAGCTCCCATGGCGGGGGTGGAGATACGCAGTATTTT. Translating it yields CASSSHGGGGDTQYF. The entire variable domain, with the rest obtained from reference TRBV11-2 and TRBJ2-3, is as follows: EAGVAQSPRYKIIEKRQSVAFWCNPISGHATLYWYQQILGQGPKLLIQFQNNGVVDDSQLPKDRFSAERLKGVDSTLKIQPAKLEDSAVYLCASSSHGGGGDTQYFGPGTRLTVL.

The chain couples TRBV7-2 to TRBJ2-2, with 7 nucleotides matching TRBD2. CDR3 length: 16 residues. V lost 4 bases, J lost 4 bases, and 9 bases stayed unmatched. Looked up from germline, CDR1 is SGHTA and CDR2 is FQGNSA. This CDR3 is CASSSKTSETTGELFF. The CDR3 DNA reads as TGTGCCAGCAGCTCAAAAACTAGCGAGACCACCGGGGAGCTGTTTTTT.

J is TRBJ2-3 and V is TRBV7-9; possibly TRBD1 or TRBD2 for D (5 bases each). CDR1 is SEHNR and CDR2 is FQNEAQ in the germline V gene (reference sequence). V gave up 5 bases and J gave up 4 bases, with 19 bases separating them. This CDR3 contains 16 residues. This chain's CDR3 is CASSAYGDLTADTQYF. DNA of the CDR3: TGTGCCAGCAGCGCCTATGGGGACCTGACGGCAGATACGCAGTATTTT.

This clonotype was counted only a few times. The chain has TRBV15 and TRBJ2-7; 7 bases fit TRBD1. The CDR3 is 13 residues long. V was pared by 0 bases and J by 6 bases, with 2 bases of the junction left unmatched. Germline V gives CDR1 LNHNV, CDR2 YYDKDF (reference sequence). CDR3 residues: CATSRDHRGEQYF. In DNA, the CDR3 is TGTGCCACCAGCAGAGACCACAGGGGCGAGCAGTACTTC.

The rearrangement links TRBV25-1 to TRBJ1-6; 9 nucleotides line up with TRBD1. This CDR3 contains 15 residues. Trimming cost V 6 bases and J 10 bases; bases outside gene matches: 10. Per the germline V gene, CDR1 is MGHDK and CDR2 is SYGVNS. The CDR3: CASRAGTGIRSPLHF. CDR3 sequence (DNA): TGTGCCAGCAGGGCCGGGACAGGGATCCGGTCACCCCTCCACTTT.

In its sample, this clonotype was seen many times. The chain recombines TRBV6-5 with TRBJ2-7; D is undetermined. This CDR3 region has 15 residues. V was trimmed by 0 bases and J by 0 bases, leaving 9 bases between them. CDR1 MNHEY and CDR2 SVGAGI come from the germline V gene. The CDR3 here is CASSYSTLPSYEQYF. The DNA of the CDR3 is TGTGCCAGCAGTTACTCTACGCTACCCTCCTACGAGCAGTACTTC.

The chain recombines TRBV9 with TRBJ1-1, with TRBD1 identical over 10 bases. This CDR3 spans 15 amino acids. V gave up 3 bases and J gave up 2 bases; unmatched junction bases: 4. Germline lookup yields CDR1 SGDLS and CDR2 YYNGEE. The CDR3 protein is CASSGGTGENTEAFF. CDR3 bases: TGTGCCAGCAGCGGAGGGACAGGGGAAAACACTGAAGCTTTCTTT.

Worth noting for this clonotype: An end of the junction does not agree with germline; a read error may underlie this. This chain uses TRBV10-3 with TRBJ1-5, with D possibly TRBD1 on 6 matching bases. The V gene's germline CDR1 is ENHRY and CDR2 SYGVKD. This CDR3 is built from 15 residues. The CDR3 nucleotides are TGTGCCAGCAGTAAGGACAGTTTTCCAAATCAGCCCCAGCATTTT. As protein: CASSKDSFPNQPQHF.

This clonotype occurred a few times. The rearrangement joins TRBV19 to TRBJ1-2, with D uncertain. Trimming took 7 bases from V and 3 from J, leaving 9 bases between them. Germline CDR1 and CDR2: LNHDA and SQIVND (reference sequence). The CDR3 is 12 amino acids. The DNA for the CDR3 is TGTGCCAGTACCCCAGGATACTATGGCTACACCTTC. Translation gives CASTPGYYGYTF.

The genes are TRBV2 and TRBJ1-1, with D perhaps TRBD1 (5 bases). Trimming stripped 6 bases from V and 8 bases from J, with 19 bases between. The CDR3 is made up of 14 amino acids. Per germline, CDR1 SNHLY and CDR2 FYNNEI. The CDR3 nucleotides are TGTGCCAGCAGACAAACGCAGGGAGGGATGGAAGCTTTCTTT. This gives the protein CASRQTQGGMEAFF. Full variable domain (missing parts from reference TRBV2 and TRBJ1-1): EPEVTQTPSHQVTQMGQEVILRCVPISNHLYFYWYRQILGQKVEFLVSFYNNEISEKSEIFDDQFSVERPDGSNFTLKIRSTKLEDSAMYFCASRQTQGGMEAFFGQGTRLTVV.

CDR3 residues: CSAWTGSDEQFF. In nucleotides, the CDR3 is TGCAGTGCTTGGACCGGGTCGGATGAGCAGTTCTTC. This sequence joins TRBV20-1 and TRBJ2-1; D is ambiguous. Trimming removed 5 bases from V and 8 bases from J, with 13 bases in between. This CDR3 region has 12 residues. CDR1 and CDR2 (germline): DFQATT, SNEGSKA (reference sequence).

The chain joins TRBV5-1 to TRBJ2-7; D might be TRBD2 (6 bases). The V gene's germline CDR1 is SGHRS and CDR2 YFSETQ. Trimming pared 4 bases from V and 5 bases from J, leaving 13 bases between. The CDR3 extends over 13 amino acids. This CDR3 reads CASSPTRVNEQYF. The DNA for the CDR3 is TGCGCCAGCAGCCCGACTAGAGTGAACGAGCAGTACTTC.

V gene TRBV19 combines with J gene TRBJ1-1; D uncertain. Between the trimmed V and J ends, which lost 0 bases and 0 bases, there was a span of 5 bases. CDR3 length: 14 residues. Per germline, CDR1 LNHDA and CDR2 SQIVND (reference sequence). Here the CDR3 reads CASSIERMNTEAFF. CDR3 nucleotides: TGTGCCAGTAGTATAGAACGGATGAACACTGAAGCTTTCTTT.

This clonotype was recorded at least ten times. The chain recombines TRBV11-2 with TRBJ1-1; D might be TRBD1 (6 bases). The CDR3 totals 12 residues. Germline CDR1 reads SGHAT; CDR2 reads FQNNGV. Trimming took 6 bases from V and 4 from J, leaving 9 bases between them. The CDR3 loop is CASRRGGTEAFF. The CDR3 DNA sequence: TGTGCCAGCAGGAGAGGGGGCACTGAAGCTTTCTTT.

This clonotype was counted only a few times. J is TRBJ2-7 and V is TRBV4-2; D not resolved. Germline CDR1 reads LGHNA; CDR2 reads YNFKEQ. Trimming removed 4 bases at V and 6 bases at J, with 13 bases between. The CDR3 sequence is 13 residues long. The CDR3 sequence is CASSPQNKGEQYF. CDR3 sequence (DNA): TGTGCCAGCAGCCCCCAGAATAAGGGCGAGCAGTACTTC.

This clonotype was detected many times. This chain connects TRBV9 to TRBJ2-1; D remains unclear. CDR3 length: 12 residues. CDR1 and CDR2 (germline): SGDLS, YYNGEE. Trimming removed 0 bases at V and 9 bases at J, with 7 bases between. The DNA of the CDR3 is TGTGCCAGCAGCGTAGAGAAGGGTGAGCAGTTCTTC. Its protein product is CASSVEKGEQFF. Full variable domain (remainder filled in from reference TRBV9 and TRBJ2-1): DSGVTQTPKHLITATGQRVTLRCSPRSGDLSVYWYQQSLDQGLQFLIQYYNGEERAKGNILERFSAQQFPDLHSELNLSSLELGDSALYFCASSVEKGEQFFGPGTRLTVL.

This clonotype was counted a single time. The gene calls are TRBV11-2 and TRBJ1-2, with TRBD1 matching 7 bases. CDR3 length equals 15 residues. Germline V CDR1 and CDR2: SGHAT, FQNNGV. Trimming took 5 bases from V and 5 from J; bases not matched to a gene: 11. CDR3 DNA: TGTGCCAGCAGCGACGGACAGGTTGCTAGGTATGGCTACACCTTC. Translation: CASSDGQVARYGYTF.

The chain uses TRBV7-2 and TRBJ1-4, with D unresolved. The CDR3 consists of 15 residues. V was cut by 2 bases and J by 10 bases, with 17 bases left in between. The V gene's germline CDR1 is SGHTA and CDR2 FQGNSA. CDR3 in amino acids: CASSLKNSHSGKLFF. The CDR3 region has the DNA TGTGCCAGCAGCTTAAAGAACAGCCACTCGGGAAAACTGTTTTTT. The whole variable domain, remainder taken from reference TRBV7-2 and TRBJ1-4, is GAGVSQSPSNKVTEKGKDVELRCDPISGHTALYWYRQSLGQGLEFLIYFQGNSAPDKSGLPSDRFSAERTGGSVSTLTIQRTQQEDSAVYLCASSLKNSHSGKLFFGSGTQLSVL.

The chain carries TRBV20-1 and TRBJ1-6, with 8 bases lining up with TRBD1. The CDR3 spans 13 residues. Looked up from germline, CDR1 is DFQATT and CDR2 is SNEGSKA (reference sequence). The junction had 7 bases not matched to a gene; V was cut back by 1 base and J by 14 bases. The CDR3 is CSARVRGRESLHF. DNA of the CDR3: TGCAGTGCTAGAGTCAGGGGGCGCGAGTCCCTCCACTTT.

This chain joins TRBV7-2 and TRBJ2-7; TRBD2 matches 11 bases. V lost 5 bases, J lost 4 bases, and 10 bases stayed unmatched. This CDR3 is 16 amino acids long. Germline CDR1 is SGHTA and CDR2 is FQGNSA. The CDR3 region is CASSLRTSGPIYEQYF. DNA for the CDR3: TGTGCCAGCAGCCTACGGACTAGCGGGCCTATTTACGAGCAGTACTTC.

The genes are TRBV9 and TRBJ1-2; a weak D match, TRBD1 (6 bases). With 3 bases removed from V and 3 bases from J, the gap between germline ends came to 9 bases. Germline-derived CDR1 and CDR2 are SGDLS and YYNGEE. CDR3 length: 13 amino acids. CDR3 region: CASSDREDYGYTF. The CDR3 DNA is TGTGCCAGCAGCGACAGGGAGGACTATGGCTACACCTTC. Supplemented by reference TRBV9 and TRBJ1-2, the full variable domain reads DSGVTQTPKHLITATGQRVTLRCSPRSGDLSVYWYQQSLDQGLQFLIQYYNGEERAKGNILERFSAQQFPDLHSELNLSSLELGDSALYFCASSDREDYGYTFGSGTRLTVV.

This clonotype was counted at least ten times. The CDR3 reads CASSLEAGSGNTIYF. The CDR3 DNA is TGTGCCAGCAGCTTGGAGGCAGGGTCTGGAAACACCATATATTTT. This sequence joins TRBV5-8 and TRBJ1-3; tentative D call: TRBD1 (5 bases). CDR1 is SGHTS, CDR2 YDEGEE, per germline. Trimming shortened V by 0 bases and J by 1 base, and 8 bases separated the two germline ends. The CDR3 spans 15 residues.

DNA of the CDR3: TGTGCCAGCAGTTTATGGGTGGGGCAGGGAGGGGGCTACGAGCAGTACTTC. This codes for CASSLWVGQGGGYEQYF. The chain carries TRBV27 and TRBJ2-7, with a tentative D call TRBD2 (7 bases). The CDR3 length is 17 residues. V lost 1 base and J lost 3, with 19 bases in between. Germline V gene data show CDR1 as MNHEY and CDR2 as SMNVEV (reference sequence).

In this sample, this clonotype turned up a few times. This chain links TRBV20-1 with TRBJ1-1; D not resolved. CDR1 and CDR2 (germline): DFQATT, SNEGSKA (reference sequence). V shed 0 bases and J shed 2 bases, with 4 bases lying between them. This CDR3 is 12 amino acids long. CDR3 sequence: CSARDVNTEAFF. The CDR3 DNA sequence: TGCAGTGCTAGAGATGTTAACACTGAAGCTTTCTTT.

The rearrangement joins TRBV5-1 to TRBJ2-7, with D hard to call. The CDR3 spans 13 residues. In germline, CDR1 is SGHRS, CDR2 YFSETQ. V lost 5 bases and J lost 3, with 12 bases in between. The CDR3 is CASSSGSDYEQYF. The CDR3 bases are TGCGCCAGCAGTTCCGGGTCAGACTACGAGCAGTACTTC.

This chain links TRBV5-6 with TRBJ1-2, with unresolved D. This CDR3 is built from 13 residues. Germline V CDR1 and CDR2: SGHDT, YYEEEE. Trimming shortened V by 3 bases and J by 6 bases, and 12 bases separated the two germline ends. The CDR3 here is CASSSQVGDGYTF. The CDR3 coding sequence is TGTGCCAGCAGCTCTCAGGTGGGAGATGGCTACACCTTC.

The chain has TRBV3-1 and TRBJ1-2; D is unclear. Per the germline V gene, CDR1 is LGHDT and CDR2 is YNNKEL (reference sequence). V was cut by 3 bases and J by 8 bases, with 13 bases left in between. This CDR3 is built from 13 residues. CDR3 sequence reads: CASSHYGRAGYTF. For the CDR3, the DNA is TGTGCCAGCAGCCACTACGGAAGGGCCGGCTACACCTTC.

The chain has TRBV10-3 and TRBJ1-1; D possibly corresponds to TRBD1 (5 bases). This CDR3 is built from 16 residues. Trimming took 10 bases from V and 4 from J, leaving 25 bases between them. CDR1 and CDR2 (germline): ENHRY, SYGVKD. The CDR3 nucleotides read TGTGCCAGCAAAAGCAGGGTGGAGGTTTTGAGCACTGAAGCTTTCTTT. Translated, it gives CASKSRVEVLSTEAFF.